Listed here are 15 T cell receptor beta chains from one sample, sequenced in a study of blood T cell repertoires in COVID-19. Profiling relied on immunoSEQ multiplex PCR, and the TCRdb table lists in-frame clones only, not all of them. Here the sample spans approximately 200,000 clones, 75% to 85% being singletons. The sample consisted of peripheral blood. These receptors all stem from a woman between 35 and 50 years old with COVID-19, enrolled during active disease.

The J gene is TRBJ1-2, the V gene TRBV2; D not resolved. The CDR3 is made up of 13 amino acids. Germline-derived CDR1 and CDR2 are SNHLY and FYNNEI. The ends were cut back, 1 base at V and 4 bases at J, with 7 bases in the middle. The CDR3 loop is CASSEGGGYGYTF. DNA for the CDR3: TGTGCCAGCAGTGAAGGCGGCGGCTATGGCTACACCTTC. Filled out from reference TRBV2 and TRBJ1-2, the complete variable domain reads EPEVTQTPSHQVTQMGQEVILRCVPISNHLYFYWYRQILGQKVEFLVSFYNNEISEKSEIFDDQFSVERPDGSNFTLKIRSTKLEDSAMYFCASSEGGGYGYTFGSGTRLTVV.

The V call is TRBV6-6, the J call TRBJ1-5, with no clear D. V lost 0 bases to trimming and J lost 7 bases, with 10 bases between them. Germline V gives CDR1 MNHNY, CDR2 SVGAGI (reference sequence). CDR3 size: 14 residues. CDR3 protein: CASSYSRAPQPQHF. The CDR3 DNA sequence: TGTGCCAGCAGTTACTCGAGAGCCCCCCAGCCCCAGCATTTT.

The chain recombines TRBV15 with TRBJ2-7, with 10 bases lining up with TRBD2. CDR3 length: 17 residues. J gave up 0 bases and V 1 base, and 6 bases lay outside the gene matches. CDR1 LNHNV and CDR2 YYDKDF come from the germline V gene (reference sequence). The CDR3 spells CATSRAEGLAASYEQYF. As DNA, the CDR3 is TGTGCCACCAGCAGAGCAGAAGGACTAGCGGCCTCCTACGAGCAGTACTTC.

The chain has TRBV11-2 and TRBJ1-2; weak D call: TRBD1 (5 bases). Germline V gene lookup returns CDR1 SGHAT and CDR2 FQNNGV. With 5 bases removed from V and 4 bases from J, the gap between germline ends came to 14 bases. This CDR3 spans 14 amino acids. As DNA, the CDR3 is TGTGCCAGCAGCCCCGCCCAGGGAGGCTATGGCTACACCTTC. Translated, it gives CASSPAQGGYGYTF.

The chain is built from TRBV4-3 and TRBJ1-5; perhaps TRBD1 as D (6 bases). Germline CDR1 and CDR2: LGHNA and YSLEER. V lost 1 base, J lost 3 bases, and 16 bases lay in between. The CDR3 has 17 residues. The chain's CDR3 is CASSQAAKGENNQPQHF. CDR3 coding DNA: TGCGCCAGCAGCCAAGCCGCGAAGGGGGAAAACAATCAGCCCCAGCATTTT.

V is TRBV12-3 or TRBV12-4 and J is TRBJ2-5; D remains ambiguous. This CDR3 region has 11 residues. Trimming cost V 6 bases and J 5 bases, with 7 bases left between them. CDR3 sequence reads: CASSSSETQYF. Here the CDR3 DNA reads TGTGCCAGCAGCTCGTCTGAGACCCAGTACTTC.

The chain couples TRBV6-1 to TRBJ1-1, with D perhaps matching TRBD1 (5 bases). The CDR3 is made up of 12 amino acids. Germline values: CDR1 MNHNS, CDR2 SASEGT. V was pared by 3 bases and J by 6 bases, with 8 bases between. The DNA for the CDR3 is TGTGCCAGCAGTGAGGGGCGCGCTGAAGCTTTCTTT. It translates to CASSEGRAEAFF.

This sequence joins TRBV15 and TRBJ2-3; maybe TRBD2 (6 bases). CDR3 length: 14 amino acids. Trimming took off 1 base at V and 3 bases at J, with 8 bases between the two ends. CDR1 LNHNV and CDR2 YYDKDF come from the germline V gene (reference sequence). CDR3 in amino acids: CATSRGLETDTQYF. CDR3 coding DNA: TGTGCCACCAGCAGAGGACTAGAGACAGATACGCAGTATTTT.

The V and J genes are TRBV6-5 and TRBJ1-1; D ambiguous. The CDR3 spans 13 residues. Trimming stripped 10 bases from V and 2 bases from J, with 14 bases between. The germline V gene has CDR1 MNHEY and CDR2 SVGAGI. This CDR3 is CATHEAINTEAFF. The CDR3 nucleotides are TGTGCCACCCATGAGGCAATAAACACTGAAGCTTTCTTT.

This rearrangement joins TRBV12-3 or TRBV12-4 to TRBJ2-2; possible D gene TRBD2, 6 bases. The ends were cut back, 6 bases at V and 1 base at J, with 6 bases in the middle. This CDR3 is built from 13 residues. The CDR3: CASRRENTGELFF. Written as DNA, the CDR3 is TGTGCCAGCAGGCGGGAGAACACCGGGGAGCTGTTTTTT.

This clone was picked up a small number of times. The rearrangement links TRBV29-1 to TRBJ2-3; possibly TRBD1 for D (6 bases). CDR1 is SQVTM and CDR2 is ANQGSEA in the germline V gene. Trimming left V 7 bases short and J 2 bases short, with 16 bases between. The CDR3 length is 14 residues. CDR3 in DNA: TGCAGCGCCGGTAACAGGGTATCCACAGATACGCAGTATTTT. Translation: CSAGNRVSTDTQYF.

Only a few counts were recorded for this clone. The chain has TRBV5-1 and TRBJ2-1; possible D gene TRBD2, 6 bases. V lost 4 bases and J 6 bases, leaving 14 bases between the germline ends. Germline V gene data show CDR1 as SGHRS and CDR2 as YFSETQ. The CDR3 is made up of 14 amino acids. This chain's CDR3 is CASSPLSSGNEQFF. CDR3 DNA: TGCGCCAGCAGCCCGCTAAGTAGCGGCAATGAGCAGTTCTTC.

The chain is built from TRBV7-9 and TRBJ1-1, with a tentative D call TRBD1 (6 bases). The CDR3 is 16 residues long. Trimming shortened V by 0 bases and J by 0 bases, and 11 bases separated the two germline ends. Per the germline V gene, CDR1 is SEHNR and CDR2 is FQNEAQ (reference sequence). CDR3 loop: CASSLAQGRMNTEAFF. DNA for the CDR3: TGTGCCAGCAGCTTAGCACAGGGCAGAATGAACACTGAAGCTTTCTTT.

V gene TRBV5-6 combines with J gene TRBJ2-5, with a weak D call TRBD2 (6 bases). This CDR3 spans 13 amino acids. V lost 4 bases, J lost 5 bases, and 12 bases lay in between. Germline assignment: CDR1 SGHDT and CDR2 YYEEEE. CDR3 region: CASSLGTLETQYF. CDR3 nucleotides: TGTGCCAGCAGCCTCGGGACTTTGGAGACCCAGTACTTC. Combining the CDR3 with reference TRBV5-6 and TRBJ2-5 gives the whole variable domain DAGVTQSPTHLIKTRGQQVTLRCSPKSGHDTVSWYQQALGQGPQFIFQYYEEEERQRGNFPDRFSGHQFPNYSSELNVNALLLGDSALYLCASSLGTLETQYFGPGTRLLVL.

The chain employs TRBV7-9 and TRBJ2-1; tentative D call: TRBD2 (6 bases). This CDR3 comprises 18 residues. Germline CDR1 reads SEHNR; CDR2 reads FQNEAQ (reference sequence). Trimming removed 1 base at V and 2 bases at J, with 18 bases between. CDR3 in amino acids: CASSLGFMRDRAYNEQFF. In nucleotides, the CDR3 is TGTGCCAGCAGCTTAGGGTTTATGCGGGACCGGGCCTACAATGAGCAGTTCTTC.